These 16 T cell receptor beta chains were all obtained from the same sample, sequenced in a study of control samples from healthy donors and cancer patients. TCRdb's table, derived via immunoSEQ multiplex PCR, lists solely in-frame clones and lacks some. The sample has about 180,000 clones; roughly 90% are singletons. Material: blood. Every receptor here comes from a woman aged 50 to 65 in good health.

The genes are TRBV6-1 and TRBJ1-2; no clear D. This CDR3 spans 15 amino acids. Germline V lookup: CDR1 MNHNS, CDR2 SASEGT. Trimming pared 0 bases from V and 2 bases from J, leaving 10 bases between. The CDR3 loop is CASSEAGKRNYGYTF. In nucleotides, the CDR3 is TGTGCCAGCAGTGAAGCGGGGAAGAGGAACTATGGCTACACCTTC.

The chain recombines TRBV7-3 with TRBJ1-1, with 7 bases fitting TRBD1. Looked up from germline, CDR1 is SGHTA and CDR2 is FQGTGA. The V gene end was trimmed by 7 bases and the J gene end by 5 bases; junction bases not matched to a gene: 10. CDR3 size: 14 residues. This CDR3 is CASTPGGGWTEAFF. CDR3 DNA: TGTGCCAGCACCCCAGGGGGGGGTTGGACTGAAGCTTTCTTT. Variable domain in full (rest from reference TRBV7-3 and TRBJ1-1): GAGVSQTPSNKVTEKGKYVELRCDPISGHTALYWYRQSLGQGPEFLIYFQGTGAADDSGLPNDRFFAVRPEGSVSTLKIQRTERGDSAVYLCASTPGGGWTEAFFGQGTRLTVV.

V and J are TRBV18 and TRBJ1-4, with D unclear. Between the trimmed V and J ends, which lost 1 base and 7 bases, there was a span of 13 bases. CDR1 is KGHSH, CDR2 LQKENI, per germline. The CDR3 spans 15 residues. In DNA, the CDR3 is TGTGCCAGCTCACCACGGGAAGGGATCGGTGAAAAACTGTTTTTT. This codes for CASSPREGIGEKLFF.

The CDR3 bases are TGTGCCAGCAGCTTGGGGGGGGCGTCCACTGAAGCTTTCTTT. It yields the protein CASSLGGASTEAFF. This chain uses TRBV28 with TRBJ1-1, with D tentatively TRBD1 (6 bases). Deletions cut 6 bases from V and 4 bases from J, with 15 bases between. The germline V gene has CDR1 MDHEN and CDR2 SYDVKM. The CDR3 sequence is 14 residues long.

The genes are TRBV25-1 and TRBJ1-3; D is unclear. Trimming cost V 4 bases and J 4 bases, with 5 bases left between them. The germline V gene has CDR1 MGHDK and CDR2 SYGVNS. The CDR3 runs to 12 residues. The CDR3 nucleotides are TGTGCCAGCAGTGGGTTCGGAAACACCATATATTTT. Translated: CASSGFGNTIYF.

This chain connects TRBV7-2 to TRBJ2-1; D possibly uses TRBD1 or TRBD2 (5 bases each). Germline V CDR1 and CDR2: SGHTA, FQGNSA. This CDR3 is 13 amino acids long. Trimming left V 2 bases short and J 7 bases short, with 9 bases between. CDR3 sequence (DNA): TGTGCCAGCAGCTTACGTGGGACGAATGAGCAGTTCTTC. Translation gives CASSLRGTNEQFF.

This clone was recorded only once. The V and J genes are TRBV9 and TRBJ2-7, with D possibly called TRBD1 or TRBD2 (5 bases each). Per germline, CDR1 SGDLS and CDR2 YYNGEE. This CDR3 has 14 residues. V dropped 5 bases and J dropped 0 bases, with 12 bases sitting between them. CDR3 sequence (DNA): TGTGCCAGCAGTGGTGGGGGAAACTCCTACGAGCAGTACTTC. Translated: CASSGGGNSYEQYF. The full variable domain, its missing parts supplied by reference TRBV9 and TRBJ2-7, is DSGVTQTPKHLITATGQRVTLRCSPRSGDLSVYWYQQSLDQGLQFLIQYYNGEERAKGNILERFSAQQFPDLHSELNLSSLELGDSALYFCASSGGGNSYEQYFGPGTRLTVT.

The chain carries TRBV27 and TRBJ1-6, with TRBD1 identical over 7 bases. J lost 4 bases, V lost 3 bases, and 0 bases had no gene match. CDR1 is MNHEY and CDR2 is SMNVEV in the germline V gene (reference sequence). The CDR3 spans 14 residues. DNA for the CDR3: TGTGCCAGCAGTTTGACAGGGTATAATTCACCCCTCCACTTT. It yields the protein CASSLTGYNSPLHF.

This chain joins TRBV6-4 and TRBJ1-5; no clear D. V was pared by 0 bases and J by 0 bases, with 12 bases between. CDR1 MRHNA and CDR2 SNTAGT come from the germline V gene. This CDR3 is 17 amino acids long. This CDR3 reads CASSDSRLTYSNQPQHF. The CDR3 nucleotides read TGTGCCAGCAGTGACTCCAGACTAACGTATAGCAATCAGCCCCAGCATTTT.

The chain recombines TRBV19 with TRBJ2-3; D may be TRBD2 (6 bases). The germline V gene has CDR1 LNHDA and CDR2 SQIVND (reference sequence). The V and J ends lost 0 bases and 2 bases respectively, with 12 bases between them. This CDR3 spans 16 amino acids. CDR3 in amino acids: CASSIDLSGITDTQYF. The DNA for the CDR3 is TGTGCCAGTAGTATAGATCTTAGCGGAATCACAGATACGCAGTATTTT.

The chain carries TRBV27 and TRBJ1-1; a weak D match, TRBD1 (5 bases). In germline, CDR1 is MNHEY, CDR2 SMNVEV (reference sequence). The V gene lost 4 bases and the J gene lost 3 bases, with 15 bases spanning the gap. This CDR3 has 15 amino acids. The CDR3 spells CASSWQGAGDTEAFF. CDR3 nucleotides: TGTGCCAGCAGTTGGCAGGGCGCGGGGGACACTGAAGCTTTCTTT.

The chain has TRBV18 and TRBJ1-1; 8 bases align to TRBD1. The CDR3 has 15 amino acids. Germline CDR1 reads KGHSH; CDR2 reads LQKENI. V shed 2 bases and J 4 bases; nucleotides not matched to a gene: 6. CDR3 DNA: TGTGCCAGCTCACCAGTAGGGACAGGCACCACTGAAGCTTTCTTT. Translation: CASSPVGTGTTEAFF.

This clone was seen once. The chain employs TRBV28 and TRBJ1-5; D gene uncertain. Germline loops: CDR1 MDHEN, CDR2 SYDVKM. The CDR3 is made up of 12 amino acids. Trimming took off 2 bases at V and 7 bases at J, with 6 bases between the two ends. The CDR3 here is CASSLKRQPQHF. The CDR3 DNA is TGTGCCAGCAGTTTAAAGAGGCAGCCCCAGCATTTT.

The V and J genes are TRBV5-1 and TRBJ2-1; 12 bases align to TRBD1. Germline trimming cut 4 bases from V and 8 bases from J; bases unmatched to any gene: 7. This CDR3 has 15 amino acids. Germline CDR1 reads SGHRS; CDR2 reads YFSETQ. CDR3 in amino acids: CASSEGQGAVHEQFF. CDR3 nucleotides: TGCGCCAGCAGCGAGGGACAGGGGGCTGTTCATGAGCAGTTCTTC.

This clone appeared a single time. The chain is built from TRBV19 and TRBJ2-1; D gene unclear. CDR1 and CDR2 from the germline V gene are LNHDA and SQIVND (reference sequence). V lost 3 bases, J lost 1 base, and 13 bases lay in between. This CDR3 has 16 residues. The CDR3 DNA is TGTGCCAGTAGTATTCGGGTAGGGCCATCCTACAATGAGCAGTTCTTC. Its translation is CASSIRVGPSYNEQFF. Looking up the rest from reference TRBV19 and TRBJ2-1 gives the full variable domain: DGGITQSPKYLFRKEGQNVTLSCEQNLNHDAMYWYRQDPGQGLRLIYYSQIVNDFQKGDIAEGYSVSREKKESFPLTVTSAQKNPTAFYLCASSIRVGPSYNEQFFGPGTRLTVL.

The gene calls are TRBV28 and TRBJ2-7; D is possibly TRBD2 (5 bases). Germline CDR1 MDHEN, CDR2 SYDVKM. The CDR3 contains 15 residues. V gave up 3 bases and J gave up 7 bases, with 19 bases separating them. Written as DNA, the CDR3 is TGTGCCAGCAGTTTTGCTGGGCCAGCTACGGGAGAGCAGTACTTC. Protein product: CASSFAGPATGEQYF.